The rows below give T cell receptor beta chains drawn from one sample of a study of shared clonotypes between healthy human individuals. Generated by immunoSEQ multiplex PCR, the TCRdb table keeps only in-frame clones and is missing some. Among about 650,000 clones listed, around 95% were seen once. The material sequenced was naive CD8+ T cells sorted from blood. Every receptor here comes from a woman aged 30 to 39 in good health. Each CDR3 is given with its conserved first and last residue. The D gene is left open where the match is weak. Clone size is stated in some rows and not others, as once, few, many or a class when expanded.

D,V,J,size,DNA,CDR3
.,TRBV11-2,TRBJ1-2,.,TGTGCCAGCAGCTTAGAATTTTCAGTTCCGGGCTATGGCTACACCTTC,CASSLEFSVPGYGYTF
.,TRBV9,TRBJ2-1,.,TGTGCCAGCAGCCCAGAGACGGGATCCTACAATGAGCAGTTCTTC,CASSPETGSYNEQFF
.,TRBV11-2,TRBJ2-1,.,TGTGCCAGCAGCTCTTACAAAGAGAAATACAATGAGCAGTTCTTC,CASSSYKEKYNEQFF
TRBD1,TRBV27,TRBJ2-5,.,TGTGCCAGCAGTGCACTATGGGACAGGGGAATACAAGAGACCCAGTACTTC,CASSALWDRGIQETQYF
.,TRBV28,TRBJ1-1,.,TGTGCCAGCAGAGGGGAAGGGACTGAAGCTTTCTTT,CASRGEGTEAFF
.,TRBV7-6,TRBJ2-3,.,TGTGCCAGCAGCCCGACCACGGGTTGGACAGATACGCAGTATTTT,CASSPTTGWTDTQYF
.,TRBV29-1,TRBJ1-1,.,TGCAGCGTTGCCCCCGTACGGGCTGAAGCTTTCTTT,CSVAPVRAEAFF
TRBD1,TRBV5-6,TRBJ1-5,.,TGTGCCAGCAGCTTGGATGGAGGGGGCGGTTTCGTTAGTCAGCCCCAGCATTTT,CASSLDGGGGFVSQPQHF
.,TRBV27,TRBJ1-1,.,TGTGCCAGCTCGGAGAGACAGGTGAACACTGAAGCTTTCTTT,CASSERQVNTEAFF
.,TRBV9,TRBJ2-7,.,TGTGCCAGCAGCGTAGCGGGAGTCTACGAGCAGTACTTC,CASSVAGVYEQYF
TRBD1,TRBV27,TRBJ2-7,.,TGTGCCAGCAAGACAGGGGGCGTGAACGAGCAGTACTTC,CASKTGGVNEQYF
.,TRBV5-6,TRBJ1-1,once,TGTGCCAGCAGCCTAGACACGAACACTGAAGCTTTCTTT,CASSLDTNTEAFF
.,TRBV7-8,TRBJ2-1,.,TGTGCCAGCAGCTTAGGAAGTGAGCAGTTCTTC,CASSLGSEQFF
.,TRBV5-6,TRBJ1-1,.,TGTGCCAGCAGCTTGGGCGACACTGAAGCTTTCTTT,CASSLGDTEAFF
TRBD2,TRBV10-3,TRBJ2-3,.,TGTGCCATCAGGGGACTAGCGGGAACTAGCACAGATACGCAGTATTTT,CAIRGLAGTSTDTQYF
TRBD1,TRBV2,TRBJ2-3,once,TGTGCCAGCAGACCGGGACAGAGTTACACAGATACGCAGTATTTT,CASRPGQSYTDTQYF
TRBD2,TRBV28,TRBJ2-4,.,TGTGCCAGCAACCCTAGCGGGAGGGGGAACATTCAGTACTTC,CASNPSGRGNIQYF
TRBD1,TRBV19,TRBJ2-1,.,TGTGCCAGTAGTCCAAGCAGGGGGTTTACCTACAATGAGCAGTTCTTC,CASSPSRGFTYNEQFF
TRBD2,TRBV5-5,TRBJ2-3,.,TGTGCCAGCAGCCTCCCCTCGGGAGGGCATGATACGCAGTATTTT,CASSLPSGGHDTQYF
.,TRBV27,TRBJ1-5,.,TGTGCCAGCATGGGGGTCCCTATTAGCAATCAGCCCCAGCATTTT,CASMGVPISNQPQHF
.,TRBV5-1,TRBJ2-1,.,TGCGCCAGCAGCTTGAACGAGTACACGAGCAATGAGCAGTTCTTC,CASSLNEYTSNEQFF
.,TRBV5-6,TRBJ2-1,once,TGTGCCAGCAGCTTGGACGGGAGTATCCCCTACAATGAGCAGTTCTTC,CASSLDGSIPYNEQFF
TRBD2,TRBV5-8,TRBJ2-1,.,TGTGCCAGCAGCTGGGGACTAGCGAGTCACAATGAGCAGTTCTTC,CASSWGLASHNEQFF
.,TRBV28,TRBJ2-7,.,TGTGCCAGCACACCAGCCCCGGGGGCAGGATACGAGCAGTACTTC,CASTPAPGAGYEQYF
.,TRBV29-1,TRBJ2-1,.,TGCAGCGTTGAAGATTGGGGCAATGAGCAGTTCTTC,CSVEDWGNEQFF
TRBD2,TRBV29-1,TRBJ2-5,.,TGCAGCGTTGACCTGGGACTAGCGGAAGAGACCCAGTACTTC,CSVDLGLAEETQYF
.,TRBV11-2,TRBJ1-3,.,TGTGCCAGCAGCTTAGTTGACAGCATCTCTGGAAACACCATATATTTT,CASSLVDSISGNTIYF
TRBD2,TRBV7-9,TRBJ2-7,.,TGTGCCAGCAGCCCAACCGGGACCGAGACTAGCGGGAGGCTCTACGAGCAGTACTTC,CASSPTGTETSGRLYEQYF
TRBD2,TRBV4-1,TRBJ2-5,.,TGCGCCAGCAGCCAAGTGCCTAGCGGGGAAGAGACCCAGTACTTC,CASSQVPSGEETQYF
TRBD1,TRBV27,TRBJ1-3,once,TGTGCCAGCAGACAGGGGACGATTGGAAACACCATATATTTT,CASRQGTIGNTIYF
.,TRBV9,TRBJ2-1,.,TGTGCCAGCAGCCCCGGCGCGTACAATGAGCAGTTCTTC,CASSPGAYNEQFF
TRBD2,TRBV27,TRBJ2-1,.,TGTGCCAGCAGTTTATTGGGGACTAGCGGGATTTATGAGCAGTTCTTC,CASSLLGTSGIYEQFF
.,TRBV5-1,TRBJ2-7,.,TGCGCCAGCAGCTTGGCGGGAACCTACGAGCAGTACTTC,CASSLAGTYEQYF
.,TRBV11-2,TRBJ2-7,.,TGTGCCAGCAGCTTAGGGCAGAACTACGAGCAGTACTTC,CASSLGQNYEQYF
TRBD2,TRBV7-8,TRBJ2-5,.,TGTGCCAGCAGCTTCGGTGCGGGAGGAGAGACCCAGTACTTC,CASSFGAGGETQYF
.,TRBV27,TRBJ2-5,.,TGTGCCAGCAGTTTATCTGCGGGGAGGCTAAAGACCCAGTACTTC,CASSLSAGRLKTQYF
TRBD2,TRBV2,TRBJ2-1,.,TGTGCCAGCAGTGAAGCGCTCGGACTAGGGAACAATGAGCAGTTCTTC,CASSEALGLGNNEQFF